These 6 T cell receptor beta chains originate from one sample sequenced in a study of cytomegalovirus exposure and HLA in healthy donors listed by TCRdb under 2017. Library generation was performed with the immunoSEQ multiplex PCR assay. For the multiplex PCR, a mixture combining 60 forward primers for TCR Vbeta segments and 13 reverse primers for TCR Jbeta segments was used. TCRdb took this table from immuneACCESS and kept in-frame rearrangements with V and J called. Such tables lack part of the clones; where checked against another copy, unresolved V genes explain under half of the gap, and the rest is unexplained. In this sample the table shows about 100,000 clones, around four fifths of which occur a single time. About 7.3% of the sample rests with the top ten. The sequenced sample was PBMCs. These receptors all come from a young man in good health and CMV-seronegative.

J is TRBJ1-6 and V is TRBV15; 7 nucleotides line up with TRBD1. This CDR3 comprises 13 residues. Trimming cost V 6 bases and J 6 bases; bases outside gene matches: 2. The germline gives CDR1 LNHNV, CDR2 YYDKDF (reference sequence). CDR3 loop: CATRTGINSPLHF. CDR3 DNA: TGTGCCACCAGGACAGGGATTAATTCACCCCTCCACTTT.

The V gene is TRBV5-1, the J gene TRBJ1-1, with a weak D call TRBD1 (6 bases). Trimming cost V 3 bases and J 4 bases, with 13 bases left between them. This CDR3 spans 14 amino acids. From germline, CDR1 is SGHRS and CDR2 YFSETQ. The CDR3 DNA is TGCGCCAGCAGCTCGGGGGGCAGGGTCACTGAAGCTTTCTTT. Amino acid sequence: CASSSGGRVTEAFF.

This chain uses TRBV9 with TRBJ1-5; D is unresolved. The CDR3 is 14 residues long. Between the trimmed V and J ends, which lost 0 bases and 7 bases, there was a span of 11 bases. CDR1 is SGDLS, CDR2 YYNGEE, per germline. CDR3 sequence: CASSVDGQLQPQHF. CDR3 DNA sequence: TGTGCCAGCAGCGTAGATGGGCAGCTACAGCCCCAGCATTTT.

J is TRBJ1-5 and V is TRBV10-1; 9 bases agree with TRBD1. This CDR3 spans 13 amino acids. Germline assignment: CDR1 WNHNN and CDR2 SYGVQD (reference sequence). The J segment lost 7 bases and the V segment lost 8 bases, leaving 6 bases of the junction unmatched. The CDR3 protein is CASADRGGQPQHF. The CDR3, as DNA: TGCGCCAGCGCGGACAGGGGTGGGCAGCCCCAGCATTTT.

This chain joins TRBV4-2 and TRBJ2-1, with unresolved D. Germline-derived CDR1 and CDR2 are LGHNA and YNFKEQ. CDR3 length: 14 residues. V lost 4 bases and J 8 bases, leaving 15 bases between the germline ends. The CDR3 here is CASSPGVYEDEQFF. In DNA form, the CDR3 reads TGTGCCAGCAGCCCCGGAGTGTACGAGGATGAGCAGTTCTTC.

V and J are TRBV30 and TRBJ1-6; 8 bases are a match to TRBD1. The junction had 5 bases not matched to a gene; V was cut back by 5 bases and J by 8 bases. The CDR3 spans 13 residues. Looked up from germline, CDR1 is GTSNPN and CDR2 is SVGIG (reference sequence). The CDR3 bases are TGTGCCTGGGGACAGGGAGAATATTCACCCCTCCACTTT. Translating gives CAWGQGEYSPLHF.